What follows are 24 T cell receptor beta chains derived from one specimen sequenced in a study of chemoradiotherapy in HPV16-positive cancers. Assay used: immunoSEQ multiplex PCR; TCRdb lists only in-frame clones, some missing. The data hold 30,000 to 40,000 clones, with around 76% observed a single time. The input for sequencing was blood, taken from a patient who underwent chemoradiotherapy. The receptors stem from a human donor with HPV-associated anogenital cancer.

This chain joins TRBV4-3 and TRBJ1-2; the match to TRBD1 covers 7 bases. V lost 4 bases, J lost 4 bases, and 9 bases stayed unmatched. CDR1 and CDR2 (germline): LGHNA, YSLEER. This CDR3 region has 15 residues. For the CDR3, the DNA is TGCGCCAGCAGCCGGAACCGGGACAGTCTCTATGGCTACACCTTC. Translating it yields CASSRNRDSLYGYTF.

The DNA for the CDR3 is TGCGCCAGCAGCTTGGTGATCCAAGAGACCCAGTACTTC. It yields the protein CASSLVIQETQYF. V gene TRBV5-1 combines with J gene TRBJ2-5; D uncertain. Germline V gene lookup returns CDR1 SGHRS and CDR2 YFSETQ. The CDR3 is 13 residues long. The V and J ends lost 0 bases and 1 base respectively, with 4 bases between them.

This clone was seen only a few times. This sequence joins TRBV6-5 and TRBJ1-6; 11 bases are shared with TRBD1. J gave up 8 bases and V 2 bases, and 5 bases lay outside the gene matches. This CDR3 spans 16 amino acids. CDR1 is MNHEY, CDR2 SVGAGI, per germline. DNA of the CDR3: TGTGCCAGCAGTTACAGGACAGGGGGCGCTTATTCACCCCTCCACTTT. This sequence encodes CASSYRTGGAYSPLHF.

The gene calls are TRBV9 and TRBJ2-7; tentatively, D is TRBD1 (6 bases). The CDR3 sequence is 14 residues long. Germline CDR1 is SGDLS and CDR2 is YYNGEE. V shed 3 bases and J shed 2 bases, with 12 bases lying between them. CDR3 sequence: CASSAGQLPYEQYF. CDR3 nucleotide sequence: TGTGCCAGCAGCGCCGGACAGCTACCCTACGAGCAGTACTTC.

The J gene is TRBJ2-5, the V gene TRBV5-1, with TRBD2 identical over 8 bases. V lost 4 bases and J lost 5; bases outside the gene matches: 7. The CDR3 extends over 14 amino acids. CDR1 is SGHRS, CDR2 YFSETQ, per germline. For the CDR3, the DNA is TGCGCCAGCAGCCCGGGACTAGACTACGAGACCCAGTACTTC. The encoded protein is CASSPGLDYETQYF.

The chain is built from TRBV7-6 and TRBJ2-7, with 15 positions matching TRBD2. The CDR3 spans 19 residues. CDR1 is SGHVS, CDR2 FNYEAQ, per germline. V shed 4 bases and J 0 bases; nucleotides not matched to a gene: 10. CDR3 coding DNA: TGTGCCAGCAGCTCGGGACTAGCGGGGGGAGCGCCCAGCTCCTACGAGCAGTACTTC. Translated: CASSSGLAGGAPSSYEQYF.

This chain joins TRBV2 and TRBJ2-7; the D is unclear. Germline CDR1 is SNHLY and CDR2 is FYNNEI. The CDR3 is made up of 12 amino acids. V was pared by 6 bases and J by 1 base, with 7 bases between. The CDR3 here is CASRAFSYEQYF. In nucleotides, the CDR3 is TGTGCCAGCAGAGCCTTTTCCTACGAGCAGTACTTC.

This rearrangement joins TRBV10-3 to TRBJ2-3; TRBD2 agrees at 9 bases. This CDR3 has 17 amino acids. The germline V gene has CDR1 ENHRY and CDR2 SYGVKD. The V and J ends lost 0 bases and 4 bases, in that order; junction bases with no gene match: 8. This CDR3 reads CAISESKRGAGSDTQYF. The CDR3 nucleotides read TGTGCCATCAGTGAGTCGAAGCGGGGGGCAGGCTCAGATACGCAGTATTTT.

The CDR3 region has the DNA TGTGCCAGCAGCTCAGGAGGGCGGCAGGGGTTGAACACTGAAGCTTTCTTT. It is translated as CASSSGGRQGLNTEAFF. The chain links TRBV11-2 to TRBJ1-1; possible D gene TRBD1, 6 bases. Trimming left V 4 bases short and J 0 bases short, with 18 bases between. There are 17 residues in the CDR3. Germline V gene lookup returns CDR1 SGHAT and CDR2 FQNNGV. Looking up the rest from reference TRBV11-2 and TRBJ1-1 gives the full variable domain: EAGVAQSPRYKIIEKRQSVAFWCNPISGHATLYWYQQILGQGPKLLIQFQNNGVVDDSQLPKDRFSAERLKGVDSTLKIQPAKLEDSAVYLCASSSGGRQGLNTEAFFGQGTRLTVV.

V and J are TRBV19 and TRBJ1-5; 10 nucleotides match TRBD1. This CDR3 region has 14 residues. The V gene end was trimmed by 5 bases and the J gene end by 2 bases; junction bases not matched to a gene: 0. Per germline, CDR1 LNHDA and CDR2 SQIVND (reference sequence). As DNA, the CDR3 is TGTGCCAGTAGTGGGACAGGGGGCAATCAGCCCCAGCATTTT. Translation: CASSGTGGNQPQHF.

The CDR3 sequence is CASSAGGTGVTGELFF. CDR3 nucleotides: TGTGCCAGCAGCGCAGGTGGGACAGGGGTCACCGGGGAGCTGTTTTTT. V usage is TRBV5-4 and J usage is TRBJ2-2; 10 bases are shared with TRBD1. The CDR3 consists of 16 residues. J gave up 4 bases and V 4 bases, and 7 bases lay outside the gene matches. Germline CDR1 SGHNT, CDR2 YYREEE (reference sequence).

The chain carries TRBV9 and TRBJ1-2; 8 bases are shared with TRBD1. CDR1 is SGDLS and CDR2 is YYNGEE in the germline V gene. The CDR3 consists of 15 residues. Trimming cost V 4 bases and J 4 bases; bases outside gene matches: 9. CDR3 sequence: CASSLGQGLGYGYTF. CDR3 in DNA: TGTGCCAGCAGCTTAGGACAGGGATTAGGCTATGGCTACACCTTC. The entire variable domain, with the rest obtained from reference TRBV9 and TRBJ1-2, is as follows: DSGVTQTPKHLITATGQRVTLRCSPRSGDLSVYWYQQSLDQGLQFLIQYYNGEERAKGNILERFSAQQFPDLHSELNLSSLELGDSALYFCASSLGQGLGYGYTFGSGTRLTVV.

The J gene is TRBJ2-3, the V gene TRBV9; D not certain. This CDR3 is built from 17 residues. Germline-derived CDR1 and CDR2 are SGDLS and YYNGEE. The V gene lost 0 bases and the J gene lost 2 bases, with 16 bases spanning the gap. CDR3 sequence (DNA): TGTGCCAGCAGCGTAGCTCCGACCGCAAGTATCACAGATACGCAGTATTTT. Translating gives CASSVAPTASITDTQYF. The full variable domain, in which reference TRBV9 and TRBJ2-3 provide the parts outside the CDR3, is DSGVTQTPKHLITATGQRVTLRCSPRSGDLSVYWYQQSLDQGLQFLIQYYNGEERAKGNILERFSAQQFPDLHSELNLSSLELGDSALYFCASSVAPTASITDTQYFGPGTRLTVL.

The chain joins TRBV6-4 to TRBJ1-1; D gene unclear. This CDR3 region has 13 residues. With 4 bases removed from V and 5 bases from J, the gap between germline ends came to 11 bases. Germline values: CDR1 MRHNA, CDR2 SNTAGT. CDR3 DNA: TGTGCCAGCAGTGCTGGTGAAGGGACTGAAGCTTTCTTT. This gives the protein CASSAGEGTEAFF.

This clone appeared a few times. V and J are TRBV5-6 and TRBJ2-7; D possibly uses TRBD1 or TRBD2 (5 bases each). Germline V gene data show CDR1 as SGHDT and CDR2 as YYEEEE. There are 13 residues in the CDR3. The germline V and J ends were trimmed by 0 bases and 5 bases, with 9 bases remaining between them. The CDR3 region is CASSLGRDDEQYF. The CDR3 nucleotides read TGTGCCAGCAGCTTGGGTAGGGACGACGAGCAGTACTTC. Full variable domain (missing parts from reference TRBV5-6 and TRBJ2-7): DAGVTQSPTHLIKTRGQQVTLRCSPKSGHDTVSWYQQALGQGPQFIFQYYEEEERQRGNFPDRFSGHQFPNYSSELNVNALLLGDSALYLCASSLGRDDEQYFGPGTRLTVT.

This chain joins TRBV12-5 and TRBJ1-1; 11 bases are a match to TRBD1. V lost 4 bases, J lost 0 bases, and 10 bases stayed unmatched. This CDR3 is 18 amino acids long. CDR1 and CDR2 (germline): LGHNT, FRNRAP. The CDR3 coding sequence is TGTGCTAGTGGTTCTCTAGGGACAGGGGGAAAGTTGAACACTGAAGCTTTCTTT. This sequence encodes CASGSLGTGGKLNTEAFF.

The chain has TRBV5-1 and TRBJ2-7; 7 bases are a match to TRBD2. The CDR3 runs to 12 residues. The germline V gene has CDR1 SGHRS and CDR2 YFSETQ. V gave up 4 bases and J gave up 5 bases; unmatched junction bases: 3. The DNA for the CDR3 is TGCGCCAGCAGCCCCGGACTAGACGAGCAGTACTTC. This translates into CASSPGLDEQYF.

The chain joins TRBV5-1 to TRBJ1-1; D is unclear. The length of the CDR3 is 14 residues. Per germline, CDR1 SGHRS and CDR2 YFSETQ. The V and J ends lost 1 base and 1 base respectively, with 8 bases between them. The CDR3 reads CASSLRSENTEAFF. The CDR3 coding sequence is TGCGCCAGCAGCTTGAGAAGTGAGAACACTGAAGCTTTCTTT.

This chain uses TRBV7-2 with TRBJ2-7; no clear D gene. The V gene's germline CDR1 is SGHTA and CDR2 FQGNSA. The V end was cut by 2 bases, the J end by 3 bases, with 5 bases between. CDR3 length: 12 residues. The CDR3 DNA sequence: TGTGCCAGCAGCTTAATTAACTACGAGCAGTACTTC. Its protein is CASSLINYEQYF.

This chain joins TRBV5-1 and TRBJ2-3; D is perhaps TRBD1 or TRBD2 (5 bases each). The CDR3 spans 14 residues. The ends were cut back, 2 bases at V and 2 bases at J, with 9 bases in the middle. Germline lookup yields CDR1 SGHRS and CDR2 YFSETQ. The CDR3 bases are TGCGCCAGCAGCTTCCAGGGACCCACAGATACGCAGTATTTT. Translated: CASSFQGPTDTQYF.

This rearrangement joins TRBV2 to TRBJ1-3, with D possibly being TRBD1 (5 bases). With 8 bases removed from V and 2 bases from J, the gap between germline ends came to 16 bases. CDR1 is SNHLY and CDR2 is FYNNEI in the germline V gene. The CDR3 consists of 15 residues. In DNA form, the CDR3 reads TGTGCCAGCGGACGGCGGGGGTCAACTGGAAACACCATATATTTT. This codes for CASGRRGSTGNTIYF.

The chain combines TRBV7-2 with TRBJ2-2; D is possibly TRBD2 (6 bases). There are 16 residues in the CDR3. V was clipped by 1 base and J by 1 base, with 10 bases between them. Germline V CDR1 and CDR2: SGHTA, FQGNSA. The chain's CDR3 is CASSLDPAGNTGELFF. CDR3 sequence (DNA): TGTGCCAGCAGCTTAGATCCAGCGGGGAACACCGGGGAGCTGTTTTTT.

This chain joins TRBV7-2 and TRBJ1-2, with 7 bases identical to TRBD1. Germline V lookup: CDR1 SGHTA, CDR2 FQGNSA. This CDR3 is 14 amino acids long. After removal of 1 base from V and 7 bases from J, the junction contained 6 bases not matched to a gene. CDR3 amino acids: CASSLEGQGGGYTF. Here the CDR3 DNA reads TGTGCCAGCAGCTTAGAGGGCCAGGGGGGTGGCTACACCTTC.

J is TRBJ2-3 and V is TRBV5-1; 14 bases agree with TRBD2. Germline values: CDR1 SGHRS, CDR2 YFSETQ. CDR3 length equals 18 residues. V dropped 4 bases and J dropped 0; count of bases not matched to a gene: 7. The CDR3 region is CASSGGLAGGSSTDTQYF. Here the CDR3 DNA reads TGCGCCAGCAGCGGCGGACTAGCGGGGGGCTCTAGCACAGATACGCAGTATTTT. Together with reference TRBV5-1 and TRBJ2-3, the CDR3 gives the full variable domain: KAGVTQTPRYLIKTRGQQVTLSCSPISGHRSVSWYQQTPGQGLQFLFEYFSETQRNKGNFPGRFSGRQFSNSRSEMNVSTLELGDSALYLCASSGGLAGGSSTDTQYFGPGTRLTVL.